The present entry profiles one T cell receptor (beta chain) with its context. Enrollees, about 18 to 95 years old, lived in approximately 25 US areas. The data derive from a study of blood T cell repertoires in COVID-19. Method: immunoSEQ multiplex PCR; TCRdb's copy keeps in-frame clones and lacks some. The repertoire has about 200,000 clones, around 86% of them found once; the top ten carry 3.5% to 4%. The receptor was isolated from a middle-aged woman with acute COVID-19. Sequencing was done on a sample of PBMCs or T cells enriched from blood (not recorded which).

The CDR3 sequence: CASSQEQGAGYEQYF. The CDR3, as DNA: TGTGCCAGCAGCCAAGAACAGGGGGCTGGCTACGAGCAGTACTTC. The V call is TRBV4-2, the J call TRBJ2-7, with 9 positions matching TRBD1. V shed 0 bases and J 3 bases; nucleotides not matched to a gene: 3. Germline CDR1 LGHNA, CDR2 YNFKEQ. The CDR3 covers 15 residues.